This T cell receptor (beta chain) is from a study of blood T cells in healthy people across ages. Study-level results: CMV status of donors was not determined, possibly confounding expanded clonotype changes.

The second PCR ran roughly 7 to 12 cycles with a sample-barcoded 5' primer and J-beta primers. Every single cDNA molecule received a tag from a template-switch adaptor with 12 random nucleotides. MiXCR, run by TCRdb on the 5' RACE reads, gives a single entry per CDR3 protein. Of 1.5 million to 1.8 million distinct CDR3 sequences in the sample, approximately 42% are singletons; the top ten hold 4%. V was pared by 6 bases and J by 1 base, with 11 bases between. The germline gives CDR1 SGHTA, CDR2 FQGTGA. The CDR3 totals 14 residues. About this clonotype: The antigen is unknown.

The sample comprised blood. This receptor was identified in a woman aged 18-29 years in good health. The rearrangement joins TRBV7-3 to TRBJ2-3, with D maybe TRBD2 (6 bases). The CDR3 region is CASSNTGGTDTQYF. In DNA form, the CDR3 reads TGTGCCAGCAGTAACACGGGGGGCACAGATACGCAGTATTTT.